The present T cell receptor (beta chain) was sequenced within a study of T cells after yellow fever vaccination. A universal primer site and UMIs were added as TCR cDNA was made by 5'RACE template switching. TCRdb ran MiXCR on the 5' RACE reads and lists one entry per CDR3 protein. The sample lists around 610,000 distinct CDR3 sequences, roughly 14% occurring once. Comment on this clonotype: Its cognate antigen is unknown.

The CDR3 is made up of 16 amino acids. Germline V gene lookup returns CDR1 SGHTA and CDR2 FQGNSA. Trimming cost V 5 bases and J 4 bases; bases outside gene matches: 13. Broader study findings: Just a small share of clonotypes turned up in the CD4 compartment as well as the CD8 compartment.

The origin of this receptor is a man aged 30 to 39 who received the YFV17D yellow fever vaccine. The specimen comprised PBMCs, sampled on the day of the yellow fever booster vaccination. The rearrangement uses TRBV7-2 and TRBJ2-5; 7 positions agree with TRBD1. This chain's CDR3 is CASSGGQPARPETQYF. The CDR3 nucleotides are TGTGCCAGCAGCGGGGGACAGCCCGCCCGCCCAGAGACCCAGTACTTC.